The 8 T cell receptor beta chains listed next were all sequenced from one sample in a study of blood T cells in healthy people across ages. Together with a sample-barcoded 5' primer, a J-beta primer mix was included in a second PCR lasting about 7 to 11 cycles. TCRdb used MiXCR to reprocess the 5' RACE reads, holding one entry per CDR3 protein. The sample shows around 500,000 distinct CDR3 sequences, 45% to 55% of them seen only once. The sequenced material came from blood. The receptor set was obtained from a man of 80 years or more in good health.

This clonotype came up a few times. This sequence joins TRBV6-2 or TRBV6-3 and TRBJ2-3; weak D call: TRBD2 (7 bases). V was cut by 7 bases and J by 6 bases, with 14 bases left in between. There are 13 residues in the CDR3. From germline, CDR1 is MNHEY and CDR2 SVGEGT. This CDR3 is CASKGGGPDTQYF. DNA of the CDR3: TGTGCCAGCAAGGGCGGGGGCCCCGATACGCAGTATTTT.

The chain links TRBV5-1 to TRBJ2-1; 9 bases agree with TRBD2. The V gene end was trimmed by 4 bases and the J gene end by 5 bases; junction bases not matched to a gene: 4. The CDR3 runs 14 residues. Germline loops: CDR1 SGHRS, CDR2 YFSETQ. CDR3 sequence reads: CASSPSGRNNEQFF. The CDR3 bases are TGCGCCAGCAGCCCCAGCGGGAGGAACAATGAGCAGTTCTTC.

This clonotype was recorded a few times. V and J are TRBV6-6 and TRBJ1-4; perhaps TRBD1 as D (6 bases). V was trimmed by 6 bases and J by 2 bases, leaving 10 bases between them. Germline V gives CDR1 MNHNY, CDR2 SVGAGI (reference sequence). The CDR3 extends over 14 amino acids. CDR3 protein: CASRPRGTNEKLFF. The CDR3 DNA follows: TGTGCCAGCAGACCCAGGGGCACTAATGAAAAACTGTTTTTT.

The chain has TRBV20-1 and TRBJ2-7; weak D call: TRBD1 (6 bases). The CDR3 is made up of 15 amino acids. Germline assignment: CDR1 DFQATT and CDR2 SNEGSKA (reference sequence). The V and J ends lost 3 bases and 1 base respectively, with 16 bases between them. The CDR3 here is CSASAWGHSSYEQYF. The CDR3 DNA reads as TGCAGTGCTAGTGCCTGGGGGCACAGTTCCTACGAGCAGTACTTC.

This CDR3 is CSARQNYNEQFF. CDR3 DNA: TGCAGTGCTAGACAGAACTACAATGAGCAGTTCTTC. The rearrangement joins TRBV20-1 to TRBJ2-1; D call uncertain. V was clipped by 2 bases and J by 3 bases, with 5 bases between them. The CDR3 spans 12 residues. The germline gives CDR1 DFQATT, CDR2 SNEGSKA (reference sequence).

This clonotype was seen a few times. The chain employs TRBV12-3 or TRBV12-4 and TRBJ2-7, with 9 nucleotides matching TRBD1. The CDR3 sequence is 15 residues long. V trimming: 3 bases; J trimming: 2 bases; junction bases outside the gene matches: 5. The CDR3 DNA reads TGTGCCAGCAGTTTCTCGGGACAGGGCCCCTACGAGCAGTACTTC. It is translated as CASSFSGQGPYEQYF.

This chain's CDR3 is CASSQGTGDRTEAFF. The CDR3 DNA reads TGTGCCAGCAGTCAGGGGACAGGGGATCGCACTGAAGCTTTCTTT. The V call is TRBV27, the J call TRBJ1-1, with 10 bases matching TRBD1. Germline values: CDR1 MNHEY, CDR2 SMNVEV (reference sequence). V lost 5 bases, J lost 4 bases, and 7 bases stayed unmatched. The CDR3 sequence is 15 residues long.

V gene TRBV7-2 combines with J gene TRBJ2-7, with no clear D. Between the trimmed V and J ends, which lost 5 bases and 5 bases, there was a span of 16 bases. This CDR3 spans 14 amino acids. The germline V gene has CDR1 SGHTA and CDR2 FQGNSA. The CDR3 DNA reads TGTGCCAGCAGCCCGCCAGGCTTTTTCAACGAGCAGTACTTC. Translation gives CASSPPGFFNEQYF.